The rows below give T cell receptor beta chains drawn from one sample of a study of blood T cell repertoires in COVID-19. Measured with immunoSEQ multiplex PCR; TCRdb has only the in-frame clones, and not every one. The table records 650,000 to 800,000 clones, 85% to 90% of them present only once. The specimen was peripheral blood. The receptors here all came from a woman in her late teens or twenties with acute or convalescent COVID-19. CDR3s include the opening cysteine and the closing phenylalanine or tryptophan. D genes are given only for firm matches. Clone size is not always given. Where it is, it says once, few, many or a class for expanded clones.

CDR3 DNA: TGTGCCAGTACGCCCAGGCAGTTCTTATCCATGAACACTGAAGCTTTCTTT; CDR3 protein: CASTPRQFLSMNTEAFF; J gene: TRBJ1-1; clone size: NA; V gene: TRBV19; D gene: NA; CDR3 length: 17
CDR3 DNA: TGCGCCAGCAGCCTTCAGTTAGCGGAAAGCACAGATACGCAGTATTTT; CDR3 protein: CASSLQLAESTDTQYF; J gene: TRBJ2-3; clone size: NA; V gene: TRBV4-1; D gene: NA; CDR3 length: 16
CDR3 DNA: TGTGCCAGCAGCCGACTAGCGGGGGACTATGAGCAGTTCTTC; CDR3 protein: CASSRLAGDYEQFF; J gene: TRBJ2-1; clone size: NA; V gene: TRBV6-5; D gene: TRBD2; CDR3 length: 14
CDR3 DNA: TGTGCCAGTAGTAGGGACAGGGGGTTGCCCCAGCATTTT; CDR3 protein: CASSRDRGLPQHF; J gene: TRBJ1-5; clone size: NA; V gene: TRBV19; D gene: TRBD1; CDR3 length: 13
CDR3 DNA: TGTGCCAGCAGGCGTTTGATGTCTGGGGCCAACGTCCTGACTTTC; CDR3 protein: CASRRLMSGANVLTF; J gene: TRBJ2-6; clone size: NA; V gene: TRBV7-9; D gene: NA; CDR3 length: 15
CDR3 DNA: TGTGCCAGCAGCCCCGGTGACAGAGCTAACTATGGCTACACCTTC; CDR3 protein: CASSPGDRANYGYTF; J gene: TRBJ1-2; clone size: NA; V gene: TRBV7-3; D gene: NA; CDR3 length: 15
CDR3 DNA: TGTGCCAGCAGCTCGAGGGGACAGGGGAACACCGGGGAGCTGTTTTTT; CDR3 protein: CASSSRGQGNTGELFF; J gene: TRBJ2-2; clone size: NA; V gene: TRBV7-2; D gene: TRBD1; CDR3 length: 16
CDR3 DNA: TGTGCCAGCAGTTTCCAGGGAAGGAACACTGAAGCTTTCTTT; CDR3 protein: CASSFQGRNTEAFF; J gene: TRBJ1-1; clone size: NA; V gene: TRBV2; D gene: NA; CDR3 length: 14
CDR3 DNA: TGCGCCAGCAGGATTGACAGCTCCTACGAGCAGTACTTC; CDR3 protein: CASRIDSSYEQYF; J gene: TRBJ2-7; clone size: NA; V gene: TRBV5-1; D gene: NA; CDR3 length: 13
CDR3 DNA: TGTGCCAGCAGCCAAGGTTCGGGACTCCAGGGAGGTTCACCCCTCCACTTT; CDR3 protein: CASSQGSGLQGGSPLHF; J gene: TRBJ1-6; clone size: once; V gene: TRBV14; D gene: NA; CDR3 length: 17
CDR3 DNA: TGCGCCAGCAGCTCGTCCCAATGGGGGGTCGGGGAGCTGTTTTTT; CDR3 protein: CASSSSQWGVGELFF; J gene: TRBJ2-2; clone size: NA; V gene: TRBV5-1; D gene: NA; CDR3 length: 15
CDR3 DNA: TGTGCCAGTAGTCGTTCGGGGGGGGCCCACGAGCAGTACTTC; CDR3 protein: CASSRSGGAHEQYF; J gene: TRBJ2-7; clone size: NA; V gene: TRBV19; D gene: TRBD2; CDR3 length: 14
CDR3 DNA: TGTGCCAGCAGTTACAACAGCTATGGCTACACCTTC; CDR3 protein: CASSYNSYGYTF; J gene: TRBJ1-2; clone size: NA; V gene: TRBV12-3/TRBV12-4; D gene: NA; CDR3 length: 12
CDR3 DNA: TGCGCCAGCAGCTTGAGAGGGAACACTGAAGCTTTCTTT; CDR3 protein: CASSLRGNTEAFF; J gene: TRBJ1-1; clone size: few; V gene: TRBV5-1; D gene: NA; CDR3 length: 13
CDR3 DNA: TGTGCCAGCAGCTCCCTCGGGGACAGTCAAATGAACACTGAAGCTTTCTTT; CDR3 protein: CASSSLGDSQMNTEAFF; J gene: TRBJ1-1; clone size: NA; V gene: TRBV7-9; D gene: TRBD1; CDR3 length: 17
CDR3 DNA: TGTGCCAGCAGCTTTCCCCAGGGTAGAGCCGGGGAGCTGTTTTTT; CDR3 protein: CASSFPQGRAGELFF; J gene: TRBJ2-2; clone size: NA; V gene: TRBV5-4; D gene: NA; CDR3 length: 15
CDR3 DNA: TGCGCCAGCAGCTTGGCCGGGACAGCCATCAATGAGCAGTTCTTC; CDR3 protein: CASSLAGTAINEQFF; J gene: TRBJ2-1; clone size: NA; V gene: TRBV5-1; D gene: TRBD1; CDR3 length: 15
CDR3 DNA: TGTGCCAGCAGTATCCTGTCCGGGACAGCCTACGAGCAGTACTTC; CDR3 protein: CASSILSGTAYEQYF; J gene: TRBJ2-7; clone size: NA; V gene: TRBV2; D gene: TRBD1; CDR3 length: 15
CDR3 DNA: TGTGCCAGCAGCTACCGGGATGCCACTGAAGCTTTCTTT; CDR3 protein: CASSYRDATEAFF; J gene: TRBJ1-1; clone size: NA; V gene: TRBV3-1/TRBV3-2; D gene: NA; CDR3 length: 13
CDR3 DNA: TGTGCTAGTGGTTTGGGCGGGGCTGCTGGAAACACCATATATTTT; CDR3 protein: CASGLGGAAGNTIYF; J gene: TRBJ1-3; clone size: once; V gene: TRBV12-5; D gene: NA; CDR3 length: 15
CDR3 DNA: TGCGCCAGCAGCACTGGGACTGCTGGGGCCAACGTCCTGACTTTC; CDR3 protein: CASSTGTAGANVLTF; J gene: TRBJ2-6; clone size: NA; V gene: TRBV5-1; D gene: NA; CDR3 length: 15
CDR3 DNA: TGTGCCAGCAGCCAATCCACAGGGGGCAATCAGCCCCAGCATTTT; CDR3 protein: CASSQSTGGNQPQHF; J gene: TRBJ1-5; clone size: NA; V gene: TRBV3-1/TRBV3-2; D gene: TRBD1; CDR3 length: 15
CDR3 DNA: TGTGCCAGCAGTTTTAGCCCCGGCTATGGCTACACCTTC; CDR3 protein: CASSFSPGYGYTF; J gene: TRBJ1-2; clone size: NA; V gene: TRBV6-5; D gene: NA; CDR3 length: 13
CDR3 DNA: TGTGCCAGCAGCTTACGCCCGTCGGGTTTCAATGAAAAACTGTTTTTT; CDR3 protein: CASSLRPSGFNEKLFF; J gene: TRBJ1-4; clone size: once; V gene: TRBV7-2; D gene: NA; CDR3 length: 16
CDR3 DNA: TGTGCCAGCAGCAAGGACAGTTCCTACGAGCAGTACTTC; CDR3 protein: CASSKDSSYEQYF; J gene: TRBJ2-7; clone size: NA; V gene: TRBV3-1/TRBV3-2; D gene: NA; CDR3 length: 13
CDR3 DNA: TGCACCAGCAGCCATGGGGGGGGTAACTATGGCTACACCTTC; CDR3 protein: CTSSHGGGNYGYTF; J gene: TRBJ1-2; clone size: NA; V gene: TRBV1; D gene: NA; CDR3 length: 14
CDR3 DNA: TGTGCCAGTACATTTGGCGGGTCCTACAATGAGCAGTTCTTC; CDR3 protein: CASTFGGSYNEQFF; J gene: TRBJ2-1; clone size: NA; V gene: TRBV13; D gene: NA; CDR3 length: 14
CDR3 DNA: TGTGCCAGCAGTGAACCAGCAGGCTATGGCTACACCTTC; CDR3 protein: CASSEPAGYGYTF; J gene: TRBJ1-2; clone size: NA; V gene: TRBV25-1; D gene: NA; CDR3 length: 13
CDR3 DNA: TGTGCCAGTAGTCCTCCCACAGCGGGGGGGCCACATGAGCAGTTCTTC; CDR3 protein: CASSPPTAGGPHEQFF; J gene: TRBJ2-1; clone size: NA; V gene: TRBV19; D gene: TRBD2; CDR3 length: 16
CDR3 DNA: TGTGCCAGCAGCTTGTGGGGACAGGGGGAGACGGAAGCTTTCTTT; CDR3 protein: CASSLWGQGETEAFF; J gene: TRBJ1-1; clone size: NA; V gene: TRBV5-8; D gene: TRBD1; CDR3 length: 15
CDR3 DNA: TGTGCCAGCAGTGAAGCGGGGGGACTCGGATTACTTTATGGCTACACCTTC; CDR3 protein: CASSEAGGLGLLYGYTF; J gene: TRBJ1-2; clone size: NA; V gene: TRBV2; D gene: NA; CDR3 length: 17
CDR3 DNA: TGTGCCAGCATCGGAGAGGGGGCGGTTTGGCAGTACTTC; CDR3 protein: CASIGEGAVWQYF; J gene: TRBJ2-7; clone size: NA; V gene: TRBV6-5; D gene: TRBD1; CDR3 length: 13
CDR3 DNA: TGTGCCAGCAGCGCCGGGACAGGGGCTTTCGATGAGCAGTTCTTC; CDR3 protein: CASSAGTGAFDEQFF; J gene: TRBJ2-1; clone size: NA; V gene: TRBV3-1/TRBV3-2; D gene: TRBD1; CDR3 length: 15
CDR3 DNA: TGTGCCAGCAGCAAAGACAGGCAGGCCGAGACCCAGTACTTC; CDR3 protein: CASSKDRQAETQYF; J gene: TRBJ2-5; clone size: NA; V gene: TRBV21-1; D gene: NA; CDR3 length: 14
CDR3 DNA: TGTGCCAGCAGCTTAAAAGGGACAGGGTTCGGGGACTATGGCTACACCTTC; CDR3 protein: CASSLKGTGFGDYGYTF; J gene: TRBJ1-2; clone size: NA; V gene: TRBV11-2; D gene: TRBD1; CDR3 length: 17
CDR3 DNA: TGTGCCAGCAGAGGACAGGGGGCTGGTACTGAAGCTTTCTTT; CDR3 protein: CASRGQGAGTEAFF; J gene: TRBJ1-1; clone size: once; V gene: TRBV7-8; D gene: TRBD1; CDR3 length: 14
CDR3 DNA: TGTGCCACCAGGGGACAGGGGCTAAACACTGAAGCTTTCTTT; CDR3 protein: CATRGQGLNTEAFF; J gene: TRBJ1-1; clone size: NA; V gene: TRBV24-1; D gene: TRBD1; CDR3 length: 14
CDR3 DNA: TGTGCCAGCAGTCGGGACAGCTTCTATGGCTACACCTTC; CDR3 protein: CASSRDSFYGYTF; J gene: TRBJ1-2; clone size: NA; V gene: TRBV6-5; D gene: TRBD1; CDR3 length: 13
CDR3 DNA: TGCGCCAGCAGCTCTTCAGGGAAACCGATGAACACTGAAGCTTTCTTT; CDR3 protein: CASSSSGKPMNTEAFF; J gene: TRBJ1-1; clone size: NA; V gene: TRBV5-1; D gene: NA; CDR3 length: 16
CDR3 DNA: TGTGCCAGCAGTGCTGGGGCGACGCATGTGAACACTGAAGCTTTCTTT; CDR3 protein: CASSAGATHVNTEAFF; J gene: TRBJ1-1; clone size: NA; V gene: TRBV6-1; D gene: NA; CDR3 length: 16
CDR3 DNA: TGTGCCAGCAGCCAGAGCGACAGGGGGGGCACTGAAGCTTTCTTT; CDR3 protein: CASSQSDRGGTEAFF; J gene: TRBJ1-1; clone size: NA; V gene: TRBV3-1/TRBV3-2; D gene: TRBD1; CDR3 length: 15
CDR3 DNA: TGTGCCAGCAGTTCCCAGGTTAACTATGGCTACACCTTC; CDR3 protein: CASSSQVNYGYTF; J gene: TRBJ1-2; clone size: NA; V gene: TRBV27; D gene: NA; CDR3 length: 13
CDR3 DNA: TGTGCCAGCAGCAAGGCGGGCTCCGATCAGCCCCAGCATTTT; CDR3 protein: CASSKAGSDQPQHF; J gene: TRBJ1-5; clone size: NA; V gene: TRBV28; D gene: NA; CDR3 length: 14
CDR3 DNA: TGCAGCGTTGACACAGGGAGCTCCTACGAGCAGTACTTC; CDR3 protein: CSVDTGSSYEQYF; J gene: TRBJ2-7; clone size: NA; V gene: TRBV29-1; D gene: NA; CDR3 length: 13
CDR3 DNA: TGTGCCAGCAGCATGACAGGGGTTAGCAATCAGCCCCAGCATTTT; CDR3 protein: CASSMTGVSNQPQHF; J gene: TRBJ1-5; clone size: NA; V gene: TRBV6-5; D gene: TRBD1; CDR3 length: 15
CDR3 DNA: TGTGCCACCAGTGGAACGAGGGACAGGGGAAACACCGGGGAGCTGTTTTTT; CDR3 protein: CATSGTRDRGNTGELFF; J gene: TRBJ2-2; clone size: NA; V gene: TRBV24-1; D gene: TRBD1; CDR3 length: 17